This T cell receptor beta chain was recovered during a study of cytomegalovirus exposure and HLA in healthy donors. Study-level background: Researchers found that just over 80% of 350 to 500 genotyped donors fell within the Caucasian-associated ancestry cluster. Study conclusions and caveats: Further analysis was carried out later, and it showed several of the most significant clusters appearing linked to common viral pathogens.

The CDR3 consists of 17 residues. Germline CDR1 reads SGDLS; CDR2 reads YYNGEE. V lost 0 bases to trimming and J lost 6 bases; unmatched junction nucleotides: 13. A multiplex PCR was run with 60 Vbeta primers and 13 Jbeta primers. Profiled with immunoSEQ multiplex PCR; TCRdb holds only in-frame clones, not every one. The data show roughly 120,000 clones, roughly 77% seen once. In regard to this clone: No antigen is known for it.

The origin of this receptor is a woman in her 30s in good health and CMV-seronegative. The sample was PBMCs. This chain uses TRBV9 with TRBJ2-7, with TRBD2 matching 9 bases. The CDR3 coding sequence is TGTGCCAGCAGCGTAGGGGCTGTTGAGCGGGGGGCGGCCGAGCAGTACTTC. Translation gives CASSVGAVERGAAEQYF.